The 16 T cell receptor beta chains below all came from one sample that was sequenced in a study of somatic mutations in cytotoxic T cells in rheumatoid arthritis. Only in-frame clones appear in the TCRdb table, and some are missing; sequencing was by immunoSEQ multiplex PCR. The table records about 23,000 clones, about four fifths of them present only once. The sample consisted of CD8+ T cells sorted from blood. All receptors derive from an adult with rheumatoid arthritis.

The rearrangement links TRBV9 to TRBJ1-4, with 8 bases identical to TRBD1. Trimming took 3 bases from V and 10 from J; bases not matched to a gene: 14. Germline lookup yields CDR1 SGDLS and CDR2 YYNGEE. The CDR3 sequence is 16 residues long. CDR3 region: CASSAGSTGDSRKLFF. The CDR3 DNA follows: TGTGCCAGCAGCGCCGGGTCGACAGGGGATAGTCGAAAACTGTTTTTT.

The chain has TRBV4-2 and TRBJ2-7, with TRBD1 matching over 7 bases. This CDR3 comprises 14 residues. After removal of 1 base from V and 5 bases from J, the junction contained 5 bases not matched to a gene. Germline lookup yields CDR1 LGHNA and CDR2 YNFKEQ. CDR3: CASSQGKTGDEQYF. The CDR3 nucleotides are TGTGCCAGCAGCCAAGGAAAAACAGGGGACGAGCAGTACTTC.

The chain recombines TRBV7-2 with TRBJ2-3, with TRBD1 matching 11 bases. This CDR3 has 16 residues. Trimming at V came to 1 base and at J to 6 bases, leaving 6 bases not matched to a gene. Germline V lookup: CDR1 SGHTA, CDR2 FQGNSA. The CDR3 region is CASSLEDGQGADTQYF. Here the CDR3 DNA reads TGTGCCAGCAGCTTAGAGGATGGACAGGGGGCTGATACGCAGTATTTT.

The sample holds one count of this clone. The chain employs TRBV5-1 and TRBJ2-1; 12 bases line up with TRBD2. The trim removed 2 bases at V and 8 bases at J, leaving 11 bases unmatched. CDR1 and CDR2 (germline): SGHRS, YFSETQ. The CDR3 length is 17 residues. As DNA, the CDR3 is TGCGCCAGCAGCTTTTCTAGCGGGAGGGAGTTAAGGGATGAGCAGTTCTTC. Amino acid sequence: CASSFSSGRELRDEQFF.

This chain uses TRBV15 with TRBJ2-2; maybe TRBD1 (5 bases). This CDR3 has 12 amino acids. V was clipped by 5 bases and J by 7 bases, with 8 bases between them. Germline V gene data show CDR1 as LNHNV and CDR2 as YYDKDF (reference sequence). The CDR3 DNA reads as TGTGCCACCAGCTACAGGAGCGGGGAGCTGTTTTTT. It is translated as CATSYRSGELFF.

The rearrangement links TRBV19 to TRBJ1-1, with D hard to call. The CDR3 sequence is 18 residues long. The germline V and J ends were trimmed by 4 bases and 4 bases, with 25 bases remaining between them. Germline assignment: CDR1 LNHDA and CDR2 SQIVND (reference sequence). DNA for the CDR3: TGTGCCAGTAGTACAAGGGAACAGACCCTAGGTTTAGGCACTGAAGCTTTCTTT. This sequence encodes CASSTREQTLGLGTEAFF.

This chain joins TRBV13 and TRBJ2-7, with 11 positions matching TRBD2. Trimming at V came to 5 bases and at J to 4 bases, leaving 7 bases not matched to a gene. Germline CDR1 PRHDT, CDR2 FYEKMQ (reference sequence). This CDR3 has 15 residues. In DNA, the CDR3 is TGTGCCAGCAGCGCCACTAGCGGGGGACTTTACGAGCAGTACTTC. The encoded protein is CASSATSGGLYEQYF.

The V and J genes are TRBV2 and TRBJ1-1; unclear D gene. Trimming stripped 10 bases from V and 4 bases from J, with 22 bases between. The CDR3 length is 15 residues. Germline V CDR1 and CDR2: SNHLY, FYNNEI. The CDR3 protein is CAILKRGMEGTEAFF. CDR3 in DNA: TGTGCCATTTTAAAAAGAGGGATGGAGGGCACTGAAGCTTTCTTT.

The V and J genes are TRBV4-3 and TRBJ2-1, with a tentative D call TRBD2 (7 bases). From germline, CDR1 is LGHNA and CDR2 YSLEER. Deletions cut 0 bases from V and 10 bases from J, with 28 bases between. This CDR3 is 19 amino acids long. CDR3: CASSQDCKRGRGWWGEQFF. The CDR3 nucleotides are TGCGCCAGCAGCCAAGATTGTAAAAGGGGGAGGGGGTGGTGGGGCGAGCAGTTCTTC.

This chain links TRBV29-1 with TRBJ2-3, with 8 bases fitting TRBD2. V lost 0 bases, J lost 0 bases, and 8 bases stayed unmatched. Germline CDR1 reads SQVTM; CDR2 reads ANQGSEA. The CDR3 runs to 17 residues. The CDR3: CSVEDWSSGVSTDTQYF. CDR3 DNA sequence: TGCAGCGTTGAAGATTGGAGTAGCGGGGTTAGCACAGATACGCAGTATTTT.

In its sample, this clone is large. The chain is built from TRBV7-9 and TRBJ2-1, with D hard to call. Trimming removed 6 bases from V and 4 bases from J, with 19 bases in between. Germline lookup yields CDR1 SEHNR and CDR2 FQNEAQ (reference sequence). The CDR3 runs 16 residues. CDR3: CASRSLGGTFYNEQFF. Written as DNA, the CDR3 is TGTGCCAGCAGATCACTGGGCGGTACCTTTTACAATGAGCAGTTCTTC.

The chain couples TRBV2 to TRBJ2-7; D call uncertain. CDR1 and CDR2 (germline): SNHLY, FYNNEI. The CDR3 runs to 12 residues. V was shortened by 10 bases and J by 0 bases, with 10 bases between the two germline ends. CDR3 region: CAIRPRSYEQYF. The CDR3, as DNA: TGTGCCATTCGTCCTCGCTCCTACGAGCAGTACTTC.

The chain combines TRBV15 with TRBJ2-5; 8 nucleotides align to TRBD2. Trimming removed 7 bases from V and 4 bases from J; junction bases left unmatched: 17. This CDR3 is 17 amino acids long. Per germline, CDR1 LNHNV and CDR2 YYDKDF (reference sequence). CDR3 sequence: CATNKIKASGYSETQYF. CDR3 coding DNA: TGTGCCACCAACAAGATCAAGGCTAGCGGGTATTCAGAGACCCAGTACTTC.

This rearrangement joins TRBV27 to TRBJ2-2, with D unresolved. The CDR3 spans 12 residues. Trimming stripped 3 bases from V and 7 bases from J, with 6 bases between. Germline V CDR1 and CDR2: MNHEY, SMNVEV (reference sequence). This CDR3 is CASSFLSGELFF. The CDR3 nucleotides are TGTGCCAGCAGTTTCCTGAGCGGGGAGCTGTTTTTT.

This chain joins TRBV4-1 and TRBJ2-7; no reliable D call. The germline V gene encodes CDR1 MGHRA and CDR2 YSYEKL. V was clipped by 2 bases and J by 5 bases, with 16 bases between them. The CDR3 is made up of 15 amino acids. The CDR3, as DNA: TGCGCCAGCAGCCAACAGAAAGGCTCCCGCGACGAGCAGTACTTC. This sequence encodes CASSQQKGSRDEQYF.

In this sample, this clone turned up a few times. The genes are TRBV9 and TRBJ2-7; D remains ambiguous. The V gene lost 0 bases and the J gene lost 3 bases, with 10 bases spanning the gap. This CDR3 comprises 14 residues. The germline gives CDR1 SGDLS, CDR2 YYNGEE. The CDR3 DNA reads as TGTGCCAGCAGCGTAGGTTCGGGTATCTACGAGCAGTACTTC. Translating gives CASSVGSGIYEQYF.